This TCR beta chain was captured by sequencing in a study of a mutant IDH1 vaccine in newly diagnosed glioma. Study-level information: A roughly 62% male, 37.5% female split and a mean age of about 40 years characterized treated patients. Before enrollment, patients got radiotherapy alone, temozolomide alone, or mostly the combination. Overall study findings and caveats: Changes in the top peripheral T cell clonotypes seemingly had no bearing on pseudoprogression.

V shed 7 bases and J shed 3 bases, with 26 bases lying between them. CDR1 is MGHRA, CDR2 YSYEKL, per germline. The CDR3 length is 18 residues. The time point here: baseline, week 1 (first vaccination visit). The treatment here: pre-vaccination baseline after standard-of-care therapy. Profiled with immunoSEQ multiplex PCR; TCRdb holds only in-frame clones, not every one. The sample has 95,000 to 100,000 clones, over 85% seen once; the top ten hold 0.56%. Points on this clone: Its specificity is unknown.

This receptor was obtained from a woman between 50 and 59 years old with glioma. This material consisted of PBMCs, taken from a glioma patient treated with radiotherapy, temozolomide or both. The V call is TRBV4-1, the J call TRBJ2-3; TRBD2 is a possible D gene (6 bases). This CDR3 is CASTPAKIGIAVTDTQYF. CDR3 DNA sequence: TGCGCCAGCACGCCCGCCAAGATAGGTATAGCGGTGACAGATACGCAGTATTTT.